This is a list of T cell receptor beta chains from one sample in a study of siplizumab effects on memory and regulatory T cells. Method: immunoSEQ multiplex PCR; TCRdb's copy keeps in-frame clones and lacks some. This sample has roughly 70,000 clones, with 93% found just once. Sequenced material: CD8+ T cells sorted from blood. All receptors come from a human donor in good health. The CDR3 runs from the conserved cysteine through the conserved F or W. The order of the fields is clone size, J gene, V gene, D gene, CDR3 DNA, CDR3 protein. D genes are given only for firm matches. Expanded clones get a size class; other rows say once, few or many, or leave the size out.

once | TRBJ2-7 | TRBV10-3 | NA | TGTGCCATCAGCGAGGGCATTATACAGTTCGAGCAGTACTTC | CAISEGIIQFEQYF
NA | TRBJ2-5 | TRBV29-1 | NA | TGCAGCGTTGAAGGTACACGCCAAATCCAAGAGACCCAGTACTTC | CSVEGTRQIQETQYF
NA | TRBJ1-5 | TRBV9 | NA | TGTGCCAGCAGCGGTGGACAGACAAATCAGCCCCAGCATTTT | CASSGGQTNQPQHF
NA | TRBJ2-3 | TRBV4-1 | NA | TGCGCCAGCAGCCAAGATGGGGTGTCACTGACAGATACGCAGTATTTT | CASSQDGVSLTDTQYF
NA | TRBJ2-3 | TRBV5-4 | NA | TGTGCCAGCAGCTTGACACCCGCAGATACGCAGTATTTT | CASSLTPADTQYF
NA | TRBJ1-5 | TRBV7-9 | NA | TGTGCCAGCAGCTTAGTGGGTCAGCCCCAGCATTTT | CASSLVGQPQHF
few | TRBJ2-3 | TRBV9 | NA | TGTGCCAGCGACCGACTGAGCACAGATACGCAGTATTTT | CASDRLSTDTQYF
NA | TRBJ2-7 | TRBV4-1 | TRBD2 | TGCGCCAGCAGCCAAGATCCGTCGGCTAGCGGGGGGGAGGAGCAGTACTTC | CASSQDPSASGGEEQYF
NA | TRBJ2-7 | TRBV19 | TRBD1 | TGTGCCAGTAGTATCGGGCCAGGGGGCGCCTACGAGCAGTACTTC | CASSIGPGGAYEQYF
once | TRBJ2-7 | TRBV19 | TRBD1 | TGTGCCAGTAGTATAGATTTGGGGACAGTATCCTACGAGCAGTACTTC | CASSIDLGTVSYEQYF
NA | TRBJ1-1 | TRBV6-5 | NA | TGTGCCAGCAGTTACGGCGGGAACACTGAAGCTTTCTTT | CASSYGGNTEAFF
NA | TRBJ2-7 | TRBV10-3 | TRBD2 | TGTGCCATCAGTGGGGAGTCCACTATAGGGACTATAGCCGAGCAGTACTTC | CAISGESTIGTIAEQYF
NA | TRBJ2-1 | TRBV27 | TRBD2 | TGTGCCAGCAGTCCCATATCCTCGGCCACGGGGGGGCCGAGCTACAATGAGCAGTTCTTC | CASSPISSATGGPSYNEQFF
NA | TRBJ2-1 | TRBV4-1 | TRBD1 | TGCGCCAGCAGCCAAGTTCCCCAGGGGGCTGAGCAGTTCTTC | CASSQVPQGAEQFF
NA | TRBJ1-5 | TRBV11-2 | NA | TGTGCCAGCAGCTTAGACCGGGGTGATACGCCCCAGCATTTT | CASSLDRGDTPQHF
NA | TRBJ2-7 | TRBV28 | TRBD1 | TGTGCCAGCAATTATCCGGGACAGTACACCTACGAGCAGTACTTC | CASNYPGQYTYEQYF
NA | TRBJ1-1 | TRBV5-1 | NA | TGCGCCAGCAGCTTGGCAGGGGAAGACACTGAAGCTTTCTTT | CASSLAGEDTEAFF
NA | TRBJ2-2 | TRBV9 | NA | TGTGCCAGCAGCGGGAGCGGTAACGGGGAGCTGTTTTTT | CASSGSGNGELFF
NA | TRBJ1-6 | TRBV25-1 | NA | TGTGCCAGCAGTGAACCGGACATCCTGAGCTCCTATAATTCACCCCTCCACTTT | CASSEPDILSSYNSPLHF
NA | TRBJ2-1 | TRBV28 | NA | TGTGCCAGCAACACCGAGGGGTATTCCTACAATGAGCAGTTCTTC | CASNTEGYSYNEQFF
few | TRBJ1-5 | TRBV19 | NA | TGTGCCAGTAGTAGGGGGACTAGGGGAAGCAATCAGCCCCAGCATTTT | CASSRGTRGSNQPQHF
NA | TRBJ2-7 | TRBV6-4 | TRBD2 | TGTGCCAGCAGCGAGACTAGCGGGGGCTCCTACGAGCAGTACTTC | CASSETSGGSYEQYF
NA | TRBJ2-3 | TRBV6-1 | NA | TGTGCCAGCAGTGAAGTGGTAGAGACTAGCACAGATACGCAGTATTTT | CASSEVVETSTDTQYF
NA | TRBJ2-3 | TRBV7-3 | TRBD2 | TGTGCCAGCAGCTTAAAGGTGACTAGCGGGAGCACAGATACGCAGTATTTT | CASSLKVTSGSTDTQYF
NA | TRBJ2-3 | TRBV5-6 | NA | TGTGCCAGCAGCTTGATGGGGGATACGCAGTATTTT | CASSLMGDTQYF
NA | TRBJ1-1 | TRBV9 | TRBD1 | TGTGCCAGCAGCGTAGGGGAGGGGGCAATTCCCCCAGCTTTCTTT | CASSVGEGAIPPAFF
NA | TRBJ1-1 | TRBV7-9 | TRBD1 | TGTGCCAGCAGCAAACAGGGGGCTGAAGCTTTCTTT | CASSKQGAEAFF
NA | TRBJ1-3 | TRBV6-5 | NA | TGTGCCAGCGGACGGGACGGTGGTTTTGGAAACACCATATATTTT | CASGRDGGFGNTIYF
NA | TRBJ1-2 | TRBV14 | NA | TGTGCCAGCAGCCAAGAGAGGGGGGGCTACACCTTC | CASSQERGGYTF
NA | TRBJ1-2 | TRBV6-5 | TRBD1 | TGTGCCAGCAGTGTCGGGTCGGGACAGAACTATGGCTACACCTTC | CASSVGSGQNYGYTF
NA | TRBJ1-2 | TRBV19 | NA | TGTGCCAGTAGTATGGCGGGGAGTTCCCCGTATGGCTACACCTTC | CASSMAGSSPYGYTF
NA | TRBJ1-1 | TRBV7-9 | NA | TGTGCCAGCAGCTTGGGAATAGGGGGGAATACTGAAGCTTTCTTT | CASSLGIGGNTEAFF
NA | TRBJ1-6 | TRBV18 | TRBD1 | TGTGCCAGCTCACCTGGACAGGGCTATAATTCACCCCTCCACTTT | CASSPGQGYNSPLHF
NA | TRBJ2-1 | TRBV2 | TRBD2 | TGTGCCAGCAGGGCCGGGACTAGCTCCTACAATGAGCAGTTCTTC | CASRAGTSSYNEQFF
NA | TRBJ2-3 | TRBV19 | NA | TGTGCCAGTAGTGGCGATACGCAGTATTTT | CASSGDTQYF
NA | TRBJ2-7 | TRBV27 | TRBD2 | TGTGCCAGCGGCAGACTAGCGGGGGGGCTCGAGCAGTACTTC | CASGRLAGGLEQYF
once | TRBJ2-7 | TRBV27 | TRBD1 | TGTGCCAGCGGGACAGGGGTTTACGAGCAGTACTTC | CASGTGVYEQYF
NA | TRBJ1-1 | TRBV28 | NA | TGTGCCAGCAGACCTTTGCAGGGTAAAGGGTCGGCTTTCTTT | CASRPLQGKGSAFF
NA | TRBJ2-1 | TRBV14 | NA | TGTGCCAGCAGCCAAGGGATTAGGACATTCTCCTACAATGAGCAGTTCTTC | CASSQGIRTFSYNEQFF
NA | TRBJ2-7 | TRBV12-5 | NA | TGTGCTAGTGGTTTGGTAGACAGCTCCTACGAGCAGTACTTC | CASGLVDSSYEQYF
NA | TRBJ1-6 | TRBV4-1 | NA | TGCGCCAGCAGCCAAACCCGGGAGAATTCACCCCTCCACTTT | CASSQTRENSPLHF
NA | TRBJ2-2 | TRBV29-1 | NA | TGCAGCGCTACCGGGGGTGCCAACACCGGGGAGCTGTTTTTT | CSATGGANTGELFF
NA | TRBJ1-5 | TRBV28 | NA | TGTGCCAGCAGTTGGCGGGGATCAGGGGCGATTAATCAGCCCCAGCATTTT | CASSWRGSGAINQPQHF
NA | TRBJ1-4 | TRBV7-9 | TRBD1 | TGTGCCAGCAGCCCCCGGCAGGGGGATTTTCATAATGAAAAACTGTTTTTT | CASSPRQGDFHNEKLFF
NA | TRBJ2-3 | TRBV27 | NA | TGTGCCAGCAGTTTTCGGGGCTGGGTGACAGATACGCAGTATTTT | CASSFRGWVTDTQYF
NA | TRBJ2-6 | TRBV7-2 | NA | TGTGCCAGCAGCTTAGTCGATGGACCCACCAACGTCCTGACTTTC | CASSLVDGPTNVLTF
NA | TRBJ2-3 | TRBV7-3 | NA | TGTGCCAGCAGCTCTGTGGGGGGGCCAGATACGCAGTATTTT | CASSSVGGPDTQYF
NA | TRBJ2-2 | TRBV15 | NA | TGTGCCACCAGCGAGGGGACACAGAACACCGGGGAGCTGTTTTTT | CATSEGTQNTGELFF
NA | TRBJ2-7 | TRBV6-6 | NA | TGTGCCAGCAGTTCCCTCCGGTTTTCCTACGAGCAGTACTTC | CASSSLRFSYEQYF
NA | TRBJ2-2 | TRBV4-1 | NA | TGCGCCAGCAGCCAAAGTCTAGAGTGGGGGGCGAACACCGGGGAGCTGTTTTTT | CASSQSLEWGANTGELFF
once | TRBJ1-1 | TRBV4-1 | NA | TGCGCCAGCAGTATGAGCCCCGGGGCGAACACTGAAGCTTTCTTT | CASSMSPGANTEAFF
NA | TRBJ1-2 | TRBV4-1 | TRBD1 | TGCGCCAGCAGCCCAGGAGACGGGACAGTGACTAACTATGGCTACACCTTC | CASSPGDGTVTNYGYTF
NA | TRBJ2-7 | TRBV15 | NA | TGTGCCACCAGCAGCGGGGGGCCTTCCTACGAGCAGTACTTC | CATSSGGPSYEQYF
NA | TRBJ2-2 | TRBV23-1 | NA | TGCGCCAGCAACTGTACAGGGTTCCAAGGCGGGGAGCTGTTTTTT | CASNCTGFQGGELFF
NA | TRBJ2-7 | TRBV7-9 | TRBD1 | TGTGCCAGCAGCCCTAAAGGGACAGGACCCTACGAGCAGTACTTC | CASSPKGTGPYEQYF
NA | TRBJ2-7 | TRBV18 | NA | TGTGCCAGCTCACCCACGGGCTACGAGCAGTACTTC | CASSPTGYEQYF
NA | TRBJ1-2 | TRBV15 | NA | TGTGCCACCAGCAGAGATCGAGACACCCCTAACTATGGCTACACCTTC | CATSRDRDTPNYGYTF
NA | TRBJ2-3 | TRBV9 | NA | TGTGCCAGCAGCGTAGACGGGGGGCCAGGGGATACGCAGTATTTT | CASSVDGGPGDTQYF